The sequence of this TCR beta chain was determined in a study of PD-1 blockade in classical Hodgkin lymphoma. This clone has only a few counts. Its antigen is as yet unknown. Time point in this sample: cycle 4 day 1 (C4D1), after less than seven weeks of nivolumab. Each patient experienced a relapse that followed autologous stem cell transplantation, and brentuximab vedotin exposure varied. Starting with thawed PBMCs, CD4+ T cells were purified by magnetic negative selection. Profiled with immunoSEQ multiplex PCR; TCRdb holds only in-frame clones, not every one. The table includes about 22,000 clones, roughly 76% detected once. Overall study results and limits: The baseline diversity of complete responders showed similarity to that of newly diagnosed patients. CD8+ TCR diversity did not rise significantly by C4D1, unlike CD4+.

Material: CD4+ T cells from blood, obtained before the fourth cycle of nivolumab. This TCR was sampled from a human donor with classical Hodgkin lymphoma.

CDR3 loop: CASSRDSSSGANVLTF. The CDR3 DNA reads as TGTGCCAGCAGTAGGGACAGCTCCTCTGGGGCCAACGTCCTGACTTTC. This chain links TRBV25-1 with TRBJ2-6; 7 bases are shared with TRBD1. Germline trimming cut 5 bases from V and 0 bases from J; bases unmatched to any gene: 4. CDR3 length equals 16 residues. CDR1 and CDR2 (germline): MGHDK, SYGVNS.